This paragraph reports one T cell receptor (beta chain). Its matching antigen is unknown. The read gets to within 3 residues of the CDR3 end, and the germline J gene fills in the rest. These data come from a study of T cells in women clearing cervical HPV infection. Across the study: Control women cleared a single incident HPV16 infection within 12 months.

Regarding the study as a whole: Cases carried less TRBV6-7 than controls: approximately 0.1% versus 0.16%. CIN3+ cases had significantly higher TCR richness than controls; evenness did not differ. Unknown T-cell numbers per sample may underlie the richness differences.

TCRdb's copy holds only in-frame clones and misses some; the assay was immunoSEQ multiplex PCR. The table for this sample gives 40,000 to 55,000 clones. The germline V gene has CDR1 LNHDA and CDR2 SQIVND (reference sequence). The V end was cut by 7 bases, the J end by 4 bases, with 14 bases between. The CDR3 is 14 amino acids. The rearrangement joins TRBV19 to TRBJ1-5; TRBD1 might be the D (6 bases). Sequencing was performed on blood buffy coat. This receptor was taken from a woman aged 18 to 75 with a cervical HPV16 infection that either progressed to CIN3+ or cleared (not recorded which). The CDR3 loop reads CASTQEGGNQPQHF. The CDR3 DNA, read in part, is TGTGCCAGTACCCAGGAAGGGGGTAATCAGCCC.